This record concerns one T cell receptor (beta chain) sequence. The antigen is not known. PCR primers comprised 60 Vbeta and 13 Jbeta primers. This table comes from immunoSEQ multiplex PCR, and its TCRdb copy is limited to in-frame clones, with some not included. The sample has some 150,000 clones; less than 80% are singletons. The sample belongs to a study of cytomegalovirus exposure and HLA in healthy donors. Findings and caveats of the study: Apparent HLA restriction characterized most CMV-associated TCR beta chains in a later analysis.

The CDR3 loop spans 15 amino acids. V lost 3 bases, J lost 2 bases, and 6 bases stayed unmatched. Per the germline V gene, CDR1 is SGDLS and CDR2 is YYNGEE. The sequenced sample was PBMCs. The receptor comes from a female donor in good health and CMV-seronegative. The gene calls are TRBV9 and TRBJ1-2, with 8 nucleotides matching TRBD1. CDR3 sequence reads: CASSERQGLNYGYTF. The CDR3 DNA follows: TGTGCCAGCAGCGAGAGACAGGGGTTGAACTATGGCTACACCTTC.